This T cell receptor (beta chain) stems from a study of sequential checkpoint blockade in melanoma (dated by TCRdb to the late 2010s). About the study as a whole: Using 1:1 randomization, the trial assigned patients either to first-line nivolumab followed by ipilimumab (arm A) or to ipilimumab followed by nivolumab (arm B). Both trial sequences were followed by maintenance nivolumab.

The meaning of the sample's treatment or condition label: randomized to nivolumab then ipilimumab (arm A) or the reverse (arm B). None of the trial patients had been given prior DNA-damaging chemotherapy. On a FACS Aria II flow cytometer, live CD3+CD8+ cells that were negative for CD19 and CD56 were sorted from thawed PBMCs. Samples came from patients with melanoma in CheckMate 064, a randomized, open-label phase II trial of sequential checkpoint blockade. Peripheral blood mononuclear cells were collected by leukapheresis, purified using Ficoll-Paque, and frozen in human serum containing roughly 10% DMSO. Immediately after sorting, the purity of sorted blood CD3+CD8+ cells was verified to be >95%, after which DNA was extracted. Its CDR3 holds 15 amino acids, cysteine through phenylalanine. Only the CDR3 part of the read is kept: 45 bases, read in frame from the first base. CDR1 and CDR2, looked up from the germline V gene, are SGDLS and YYNGEE. For this chain, trimming is 3 bases at the V end and 1 base at the J end, and the number of junction bases without a gene match is 7.

Study-wide findings and limitations: The response-prediction model combining TCR metrics and mutation burden needs validation in larger, independent patient cohorts.

This clone is classified as medium-sized (0.01 to 0.1%). What antigen it recognizes has not been identified. There are no base qualities to consult, and no much larger clone falls within one base. The immunoSEQ Assay was used to immunosequence TCRbeta CDR3 regions from genomic DNA. Before high-throughput sequencing, the genomic DNA was amplified using bias-controlled multiplex PCR. The study's processing was this. To quantify the absolute abundance of each unique TCRbeta CDR3 region, the sequences were collapsed and filtered. Clonality was defined as 1 minus Pielou's evenness and was calculated using productive rearrangements only. A previously published method was used to identify clones with significantly greater frequencies in on-treatment samples than in baseline samples. The table was pulled from immuneACCESS by TCRdb, which kept in-frame rearrangements only. Such tables lose some clones; where checked, under half of the loss comes from unresolved V genes, and the rest has no known cause. Clone size and the V and J calls come from that table; the DNA yielded D and trimming. Counted in this sample were tens of thousands of clones; just over 85% of them appeared once. The top ten clones comprise around 12% of the sample.

The chain links TRBV9 with TRBJ2-7; 7 bases in between match TRBD1. The sequence was obtained from a human donor with melanoma. The source material was CD8+ T cells sorted from blood (inferred from file names), sampled from a patient given nivolumab and ipilimumab in sequence. The CDR3 here reads CASSGTGTVSYEQYF. The bases read TGTGCCAGCAGCGGAACCGGGACAGTATCCTACGAGCAGTACTTC. Where the CDR3 stops, the reference TRBV9 and TRBJ2-7 genes take over; the full variable domain is DSGVTQTPKHLITATGQRVTLRCSPRSGDLSVYWYQQSLDQGLQFLIQYYNGEERAKGNILERFSAQQFPDLHSELNLSSLELGDSALYFCASSGTGTVSYEQYFGPGTRLTVT.